This T cell receptor beta chain was recovered during a study of shared clonotypes between healthy human individuals. Study-wide background: In total, the donors were two women and a few men aged 18 to 49.

Samples underwent the assay at deep level. Sequenced by immunoSEQ multiplex PCR; TCRdb stores in-frame clones only, minus some. The sample holds 2 million or so clones, less than 95% seen once. Trimming cost V 0 bases and J 4 bases, with 18 bases left between them. Per germline, CDR1 LNHNV and CDR2 YYDKDF (reference sequence). The CDR3 has 17 residues. Only CD45RO-negative cells positively selected for CCR7 counted as naive CD8 cells, so terminally differentiated effector memory CD45RA+ cells were excluded. Adults of Caucasian background living in Nashville, Tennessee made up all donors. The clonotype comes from a man aged 18 to 30 in good health. The gene calls are TRBV15 and TRBJ1-1, with D unresolved. The material sequenced was naive CD8+ T cells sorted from blood. For the CDR3, the DNA is TGTGCCACCAGCAGAGATTTTGGAACTGTTGACTTCACTGAAGCTTTCTTT. Its protein is CATSRDFGTVDFTEAFF.